This TCR beta chain was sequenced for a study of radiotherapy plus CTLA-4 blockade in lung cancer. This clone was seen a few times. Clones were sequenced by immunoSEQ multiplex PCR, and TCRdb holds only the in-frame ones, with some missing. The sample shows more than 100,000 clones, just under 90% of them seen only once. Here the sequenced sample was peripheral blood, taken from a patient treated with radiotherapy plus ipilimumab. The TCR comes from a human donor with non-small cell lung cancer that progressed on radiotherapy plus ipilimumab.

The CDR3 DNA reads as TGTGCCAGCAGCTTGGCACTTACCTCTGGAAACACCATATATTTT. Its protein product is CASSLALTSGNTIYF. The chain recombines TRBV7-2 with TRBJ1-3; unclear D gene. The germline V and J ends were trimmed by 3 bases and 0 bases, with 9 bases remaining between them. CDR1 and CDR2 from the germline V gene are SGHTA and FQGNSA. This CDR3 is built from 15 residues. The variable domain in full, with the rest retrieved from reference TRBV7-2 and TRBJ1-3, is GAGVSQSPSNKVTEKGKDVELRCDPISGHTALYWYRQSLGQGLEFLIYFQGNSAPDKSGLPSDRFSAERTGGSVSTLTIQRTQQEDSAVYLCASSLALTSGNTIYFGEGSWLTVV.